The T cell receptor beta chain described here comes from a study of blood T cell repertoires in COVID-19. Study details: Researchers got acute and convalescent COVID-19 samples from the United States, Italy and Spain.

Clones were sequenced by immunoSEQ multiplex PCR, and TCRdb holds only the in-frame ones, with some missing. The table includes fewer than 110,000 clones, 85% to 95% detected once. The V segment lost 2 bases and the J segment 2 bases; nucleotides outside the gene matches: 6. CDR1 and CDR2 from the germline V gene are MDHEN and SYDVKM. This CDR3 has 16 amino acids. This sequence was found in a man in his fifties with active COVID-19. What was sequenced was peripheral blood. V gene TRBV28 combines with J gene TRBJ2-4; 7 bases match TRBD1. CDR3 DNA: TGTGCCAGCAGTTTACAAGGGGGCAGTTCCAAAAACATTCAGTACTTC. This encodes CASSLQGGSSKNIQYF.